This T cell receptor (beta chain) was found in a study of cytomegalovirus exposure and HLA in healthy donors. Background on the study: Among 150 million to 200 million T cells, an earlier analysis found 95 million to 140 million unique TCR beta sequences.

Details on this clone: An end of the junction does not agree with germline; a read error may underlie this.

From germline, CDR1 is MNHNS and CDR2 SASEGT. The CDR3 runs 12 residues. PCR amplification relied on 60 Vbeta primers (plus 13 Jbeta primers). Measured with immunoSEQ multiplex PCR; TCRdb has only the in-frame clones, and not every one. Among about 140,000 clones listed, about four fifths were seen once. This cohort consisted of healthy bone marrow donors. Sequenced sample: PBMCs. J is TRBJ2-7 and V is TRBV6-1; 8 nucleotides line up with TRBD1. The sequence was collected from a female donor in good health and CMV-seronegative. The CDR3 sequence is CAGRDRNYEQYF. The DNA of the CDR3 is TGTGCCGGCAGGGACAGGAACTACGAGCAGTACTTC.